The T cell receptor beta chain under discussion was sequenced for a study of human T cells and chemical hapten exposure. Noted time point: patch test 3, about 24 weeks after DPC sensitization. The treatment is: therapeutic diphenylcyclopropenone sensitization with weekly scalp DPC. V was shortened by 2 bases and J by 5 bases, with 13 bases between the two germline ends. From germline, CDR1 is MNHEY and CDR2 SVGEGT. The CDR3 totals 14 residues. TCRdb re-analysed the RACE reads in MiXCR, keeping a single row per CDR3 protein. Here the sample spans 60,000 to 65,000 distinct CDR3 sequences, 11% being singletons.

V is TRBV6-2 or TRBV6-3 and J is TRBJ2-7; D call uncertain. The specimen was whole blood, collected in connection with sensitization to the hapten diphenylcyclopropenone (DPC). The clonotype originates from a woman aged 25 to 39 with alopecia areata. Some clones in this sample may be carry-over from other donors' samples. CDR3 loop: CASSYDPGVNEQYF. The CDR3 bases are TGTGCCAGCAGTTACGATCCGGGTGTCAACGAGCAGTACTTC.